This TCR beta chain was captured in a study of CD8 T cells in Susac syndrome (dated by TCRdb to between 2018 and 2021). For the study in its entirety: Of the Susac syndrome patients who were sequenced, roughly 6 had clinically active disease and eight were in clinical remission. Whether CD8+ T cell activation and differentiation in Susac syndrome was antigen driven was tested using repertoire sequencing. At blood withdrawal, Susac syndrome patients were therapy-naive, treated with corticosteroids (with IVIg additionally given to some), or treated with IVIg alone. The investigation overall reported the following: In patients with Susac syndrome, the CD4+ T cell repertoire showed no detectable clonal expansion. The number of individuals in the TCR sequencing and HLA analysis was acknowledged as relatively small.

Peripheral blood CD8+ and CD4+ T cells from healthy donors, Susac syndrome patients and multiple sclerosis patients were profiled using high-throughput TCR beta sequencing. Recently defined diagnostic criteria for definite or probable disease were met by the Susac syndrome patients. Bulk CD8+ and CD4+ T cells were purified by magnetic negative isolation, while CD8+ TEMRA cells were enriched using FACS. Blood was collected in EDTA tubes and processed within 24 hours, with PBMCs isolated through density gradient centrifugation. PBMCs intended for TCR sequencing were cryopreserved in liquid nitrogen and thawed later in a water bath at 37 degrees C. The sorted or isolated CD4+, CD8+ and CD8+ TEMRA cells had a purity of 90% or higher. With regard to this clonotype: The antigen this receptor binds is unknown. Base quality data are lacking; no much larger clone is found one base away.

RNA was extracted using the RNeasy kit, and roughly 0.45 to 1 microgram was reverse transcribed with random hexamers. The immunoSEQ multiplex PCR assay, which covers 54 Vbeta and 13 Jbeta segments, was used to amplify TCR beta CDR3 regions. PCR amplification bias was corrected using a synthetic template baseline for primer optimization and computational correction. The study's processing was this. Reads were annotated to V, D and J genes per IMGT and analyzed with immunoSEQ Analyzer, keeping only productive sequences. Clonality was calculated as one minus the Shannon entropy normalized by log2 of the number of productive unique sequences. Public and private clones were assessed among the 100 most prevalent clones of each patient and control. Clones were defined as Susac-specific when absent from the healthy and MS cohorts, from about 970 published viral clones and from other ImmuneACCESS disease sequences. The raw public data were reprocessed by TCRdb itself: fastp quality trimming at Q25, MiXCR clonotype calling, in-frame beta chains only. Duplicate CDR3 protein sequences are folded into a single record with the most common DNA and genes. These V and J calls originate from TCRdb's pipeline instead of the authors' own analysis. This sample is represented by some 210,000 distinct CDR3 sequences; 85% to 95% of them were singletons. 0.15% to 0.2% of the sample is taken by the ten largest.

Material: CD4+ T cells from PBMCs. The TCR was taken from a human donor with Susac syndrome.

The DNA sequence is as follows: TGTGCCAGCAGTGAGTCTAGCGGTTCCTACGAGCAGTACTTC. Its protein is CASSESSGSYEQYF. The rearranged chain carries TRBV2 and TRBJ2-7, and 7 junctional nucleotides match TRBD2. CDR1 and CDR2, looked up from the germline V gene, are SNHLY and FYNNEI. Reading from cysteine to phenylalanine, the CDR3 counts 14 amino acids. Just the 42-base CDR3 DNA is kept, in frame starting at base 1. The junction shows trimming of 3 bases on V and 1 base on J, and the gene matches do not reach 3 bases of it.